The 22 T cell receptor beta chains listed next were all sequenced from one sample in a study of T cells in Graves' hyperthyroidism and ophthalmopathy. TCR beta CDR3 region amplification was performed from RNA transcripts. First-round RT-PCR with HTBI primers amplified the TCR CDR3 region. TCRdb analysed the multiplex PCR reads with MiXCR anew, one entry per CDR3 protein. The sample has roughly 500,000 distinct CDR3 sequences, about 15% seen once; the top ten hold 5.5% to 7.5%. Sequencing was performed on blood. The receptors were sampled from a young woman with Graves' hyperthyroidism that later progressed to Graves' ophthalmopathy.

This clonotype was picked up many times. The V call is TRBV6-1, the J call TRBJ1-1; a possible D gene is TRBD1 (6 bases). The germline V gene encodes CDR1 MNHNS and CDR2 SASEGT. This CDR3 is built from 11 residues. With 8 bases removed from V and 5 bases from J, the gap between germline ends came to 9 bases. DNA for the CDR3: TGTGCCAGCGTTCAGGGGACTGAAGCTTTCTTT. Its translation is CASVQGTEAFF.

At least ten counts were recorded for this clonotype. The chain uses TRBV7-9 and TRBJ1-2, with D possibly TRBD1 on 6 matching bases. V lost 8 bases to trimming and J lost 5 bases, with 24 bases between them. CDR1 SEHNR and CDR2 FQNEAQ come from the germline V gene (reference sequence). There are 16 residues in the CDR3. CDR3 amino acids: CASSEQGPGLLYGYTF. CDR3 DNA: TGTGCCAGCTCCGAACAGGGACCCGGTTTATTGTATGGCTACACCTTC.

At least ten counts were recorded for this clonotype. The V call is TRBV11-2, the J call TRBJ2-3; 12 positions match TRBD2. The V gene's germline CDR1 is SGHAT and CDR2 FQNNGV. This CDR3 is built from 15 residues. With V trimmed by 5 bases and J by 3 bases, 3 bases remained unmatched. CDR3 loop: CASSLAGGRTDTQYF. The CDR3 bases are TGTGCCAGCAGCCTAGCGGGAGGGCGAACAGATACGCAGTATTTT.

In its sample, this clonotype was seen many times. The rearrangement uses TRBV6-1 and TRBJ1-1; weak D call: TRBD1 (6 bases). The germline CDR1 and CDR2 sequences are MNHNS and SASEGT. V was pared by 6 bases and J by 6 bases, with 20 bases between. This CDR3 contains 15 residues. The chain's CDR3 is CASSVQGRFSAEAFF. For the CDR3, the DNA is TGTGCCAGCAGCGTACAGGGACGGTTTAGCGCTGAAGCTTTCTTT.

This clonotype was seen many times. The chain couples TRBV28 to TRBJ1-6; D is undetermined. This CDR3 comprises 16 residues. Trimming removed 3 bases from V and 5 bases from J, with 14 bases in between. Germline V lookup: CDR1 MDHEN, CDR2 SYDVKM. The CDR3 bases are TGTGCCAGCAGTTTCTCTTCTGGGGAAGATAATTCACCCCTCCACTTT. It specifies CASSFSSGEDNSPLHF.

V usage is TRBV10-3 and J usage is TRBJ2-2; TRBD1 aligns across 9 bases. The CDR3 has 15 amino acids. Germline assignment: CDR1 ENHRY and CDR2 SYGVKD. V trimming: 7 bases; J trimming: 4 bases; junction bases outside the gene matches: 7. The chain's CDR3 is CAIMGTGSITGELFF. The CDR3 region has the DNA TGTGCCATCATGGGGACAGGGTCAATCACCGGGGAGCTGTTTTTT.

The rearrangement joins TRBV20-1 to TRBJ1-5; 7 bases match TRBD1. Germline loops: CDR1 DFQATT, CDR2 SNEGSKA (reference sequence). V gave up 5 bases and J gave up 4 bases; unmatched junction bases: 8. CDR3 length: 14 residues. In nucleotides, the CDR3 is TGCAGTGCTCAGAGGGGACAGCTTAATCAGCCCCAGCATTTT. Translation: CSAQRGQLNQPQHF.

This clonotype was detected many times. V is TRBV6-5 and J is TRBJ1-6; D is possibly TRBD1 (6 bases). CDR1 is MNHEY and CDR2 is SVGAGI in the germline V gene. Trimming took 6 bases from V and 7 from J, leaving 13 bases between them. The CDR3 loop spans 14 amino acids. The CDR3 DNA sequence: TGTGCCAGCAGCCGAGGACAGCCGAATTCACCCCTCCACTTT. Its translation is CASSRGQPNSPLHF.

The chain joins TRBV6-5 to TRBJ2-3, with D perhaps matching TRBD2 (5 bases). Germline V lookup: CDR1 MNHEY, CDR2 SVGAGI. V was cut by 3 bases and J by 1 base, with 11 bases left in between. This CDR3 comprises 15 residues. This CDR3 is CASSYSPAGTDTQYF. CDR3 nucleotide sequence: TGTGCCAGCAGTTATAGTCCAGCGGGCACAGATACGCAGTATTTT.

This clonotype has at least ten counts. Here the CDR3 reads CASSSRGVGETQYF. The DNA of the CDR3 is TGTGCCAGCAGTTCGCGGGGGGTTGGGGAGACCCAGTACTTC. The V and J genes are TRBV2 and TRBJ2-5, with TRBD2 identical over 8 bases. There are 14 residues in the CDR3. Looked up from germline, CDR1 is SNHLY and CDR2 is FYNNEI. The J segment lost 5 bases and the V segment lost 5 bases, leaving 7 bases of the junction unmatched.

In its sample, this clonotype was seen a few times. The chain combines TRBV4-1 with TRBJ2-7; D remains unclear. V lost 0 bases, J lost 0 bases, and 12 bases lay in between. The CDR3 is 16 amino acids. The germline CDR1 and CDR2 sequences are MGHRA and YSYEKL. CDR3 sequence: CASSQDQWQDSYEQYF. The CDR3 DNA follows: TGCGCCAGCAGCCAAGATCAGTGGCAGGACTCCTACGAGCAGTACTTC.

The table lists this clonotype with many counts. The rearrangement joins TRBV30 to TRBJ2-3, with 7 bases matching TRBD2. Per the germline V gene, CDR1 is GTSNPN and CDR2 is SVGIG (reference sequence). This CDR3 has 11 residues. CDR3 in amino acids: CAIGRTDTQYF. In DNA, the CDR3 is TGTGCGATCGGGAGGACAGATACGCAGTATTTT.

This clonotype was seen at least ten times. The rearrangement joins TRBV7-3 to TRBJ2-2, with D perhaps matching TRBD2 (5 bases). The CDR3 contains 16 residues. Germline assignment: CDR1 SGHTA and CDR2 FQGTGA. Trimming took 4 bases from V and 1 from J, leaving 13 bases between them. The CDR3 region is CASSWPQRQNTGELFF. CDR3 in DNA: TGTGCCAGCAGCTGGCCCCAGCGGCAGAACACCGGGGAGCTGTTTTTT.

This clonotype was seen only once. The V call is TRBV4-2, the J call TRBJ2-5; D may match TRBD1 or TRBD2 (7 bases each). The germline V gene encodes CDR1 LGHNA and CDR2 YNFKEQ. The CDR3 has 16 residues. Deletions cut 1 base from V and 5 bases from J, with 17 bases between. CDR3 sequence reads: CASSQAEAGGGETQYF. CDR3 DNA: TGTGCCAGCAGCCAAGCAGAGGCAGGGGGAGGGGAGACCCAGTACTTC.

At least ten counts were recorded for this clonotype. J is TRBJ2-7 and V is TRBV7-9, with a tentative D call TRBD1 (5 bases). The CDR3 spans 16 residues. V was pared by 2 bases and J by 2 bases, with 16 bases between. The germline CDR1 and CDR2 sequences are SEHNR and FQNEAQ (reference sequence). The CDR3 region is CASSLYQGSAPYEQYF. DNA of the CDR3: TGTGCCAGCAGCTTATACCAGGGCTCCGCACCCTACGAGCAGTACTTC.

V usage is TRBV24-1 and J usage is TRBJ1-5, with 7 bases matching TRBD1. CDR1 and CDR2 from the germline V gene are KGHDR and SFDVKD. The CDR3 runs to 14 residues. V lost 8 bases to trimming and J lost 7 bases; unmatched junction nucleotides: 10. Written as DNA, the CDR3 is TGTGCCACCAAGGGGGCAGGGGCTGGACAGCCCCAGCATTTT. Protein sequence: CATKGAGAGQPQHF.

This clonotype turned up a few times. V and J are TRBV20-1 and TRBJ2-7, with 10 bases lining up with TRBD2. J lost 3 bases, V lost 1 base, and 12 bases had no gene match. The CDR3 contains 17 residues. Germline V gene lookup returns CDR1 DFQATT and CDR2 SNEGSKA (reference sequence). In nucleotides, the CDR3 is TGCAGTGCTAGAGGTCTAGCGGGAGCTGGGGGAAACTACGAGCAGTACTTC. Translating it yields CSARGLAGAGGNYEQYF.

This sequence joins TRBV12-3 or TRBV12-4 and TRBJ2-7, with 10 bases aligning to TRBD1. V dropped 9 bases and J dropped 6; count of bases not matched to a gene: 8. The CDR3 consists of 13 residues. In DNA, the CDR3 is TGTGCCAGTCGACAGGGGGCCGCTACCGAGCAGTACTTC. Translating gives CASRQGAATEQYF.

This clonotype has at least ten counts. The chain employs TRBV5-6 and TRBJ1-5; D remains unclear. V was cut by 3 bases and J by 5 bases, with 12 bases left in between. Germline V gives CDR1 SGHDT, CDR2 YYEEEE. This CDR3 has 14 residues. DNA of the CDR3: TGTGCCAGCAGCTGGGGTAGCGGGGATCAGCCCCAGCATTTT. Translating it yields CASSWGSGDQPQHF.

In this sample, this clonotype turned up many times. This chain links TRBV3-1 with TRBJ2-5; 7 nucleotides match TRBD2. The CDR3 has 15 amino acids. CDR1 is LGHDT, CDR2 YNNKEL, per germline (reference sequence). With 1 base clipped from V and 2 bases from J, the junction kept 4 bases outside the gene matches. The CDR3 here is CASSQGASGQETQYF. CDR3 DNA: TGTGCCAGCAGCCAAGGGGCTAGCGGACAAGAGACCCAGTACTTC.

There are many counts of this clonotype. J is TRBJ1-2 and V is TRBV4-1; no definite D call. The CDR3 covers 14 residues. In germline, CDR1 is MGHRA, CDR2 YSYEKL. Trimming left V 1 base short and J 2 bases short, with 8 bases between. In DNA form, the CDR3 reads TGCGCCAGCAGCCAAGGTTCCGGGAACTATGGCTACACCTTC. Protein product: CASSQGSGNYGYTF.

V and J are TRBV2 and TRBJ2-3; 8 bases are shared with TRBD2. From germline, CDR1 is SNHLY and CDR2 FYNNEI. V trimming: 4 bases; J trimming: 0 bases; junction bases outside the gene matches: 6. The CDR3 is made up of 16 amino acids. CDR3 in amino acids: CASSGRLATSTDTQYF. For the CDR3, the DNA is TGTGCCAGCAGTGGCAGACTAGCGACAAGCACAGATACGCAGTATTTT.